The clone carrying this T cell receptor (beta chain) occurred many times. As yet, its antigen is unknown. The data stem from a study of breast tumors, draining lymph nodes, adjacent tissues. Whole-study findings and limits: That most tumor T cells come from lymph nodes remained unproven. Compared with lymph nodes, tumors were less diverse; compared with nontumor tissue, more. Luminal-like breast cancer showed significantly higher tumor–nontumor repertoire similarity than basal-like.

V lost 5 bases and J 3 bases, leaving 12 bases between the germline ends. There are 13 residues in the CDR3. Germline CDR1 is SGHRS and CDR2 is YFSETQ. Axillary draining lymph nodes of breast cancer patients supplied the node samples. TCRdb re-derived calls from the multiplex PCR reads in MiXCR, one entry per CDR3 protein. The sample holds some 100,000 distinct CDR3 sequences, around 20% seen once. The V call is TRBV5-1, the J call TRBJ2-7, with D unresolved. The sequenced sample was axillary lymph node tissue. The TCR originated in a female donor with breast cancer. Some clones in this sample may be carry-over from other donors' samples. The CDR3 protein is CASRSTPFYEQYF. The CDR3 DNA reads TGCGCCAGCAGATCAACCCCCTTCTACGAGCAGTACTTC. Drawing the rest from reference TRBV5-1 and TRBJ2-7, the complete variable domain is KAGVTQTPRYLIKTRGQQVTLSCSPISGHRSVSWYQQTPGQGLQFLFEYFSETQRNKGNFPGRFSGRQFSNSRSEMNVSTLELGDSALYLCASRSTPFYEQYFGPGTRLTVT.